This T cell receptor (beta chain) was identified in a study of metastatic and nonmetastatic thyroid tumors. Whole-study context: Repertoires were compared across blood and tumor or nodule tissue from malignant and benign thyroid patients.

Notes on the study in general: It was reported that TCR beta diversity was significantly higher in malignant thyroid tumors than benign nodules, in blood and tumor.

Germline V CDR1 and CDR2: SGHTA, FQGNSA. This CDR3 comprises 14 residues. V was clipped by 3 bases and J by 2 bases, with 11 bases between them. Patients had received no treatment of any kind before thyroid surgery. As concerns this clone: The antigen is undetermined.

In the authors' methods: A distant-metastasis classifier for papillary thyroid cancer was built using CDR3 differences across clinicopathological groups. TCRdb called clones again from the PCR reads with MiXCR. Clone size and V and J calls follow TCRdb, not the original study. The repertoire holds about 18,000 clones, with roughly a fifth as singletons. Sequencing used tumor tissue. The sequence was obtained from a female donor with papillary thyroid cancer or a benign thyroid nodule (not recorded which). Some clones in this sample may be carry-over from other donors' samples. The J gene is TRBJ2-7, the V gene TRBV7-2; perhaps TRBD2 as D (5 bases). CDR3 sequence reads: CASSFVVSAYEQYF. CDR3 sequence (DNA): TGTGCCAGCAGCTTCGTAGTTAGCGCCTACGAGCAGTACTTC.